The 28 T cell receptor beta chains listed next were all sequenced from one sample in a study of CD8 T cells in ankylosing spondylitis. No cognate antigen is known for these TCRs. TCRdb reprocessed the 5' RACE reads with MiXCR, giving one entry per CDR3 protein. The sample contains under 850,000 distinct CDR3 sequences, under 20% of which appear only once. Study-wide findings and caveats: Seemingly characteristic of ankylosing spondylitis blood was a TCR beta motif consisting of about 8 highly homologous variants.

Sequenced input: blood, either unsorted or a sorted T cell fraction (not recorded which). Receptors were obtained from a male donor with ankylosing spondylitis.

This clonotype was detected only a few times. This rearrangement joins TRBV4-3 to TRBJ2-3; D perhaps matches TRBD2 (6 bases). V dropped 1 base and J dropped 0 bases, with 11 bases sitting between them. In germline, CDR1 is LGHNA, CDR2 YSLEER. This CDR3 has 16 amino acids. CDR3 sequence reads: CASSQGGGKSTDTQYF. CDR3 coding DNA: TGCGCCAGCAGCCAAGGGGGCGGGAAAAGCACAGATACGCAGTATTTT.

The CDR3 nucleotides are TGTGCCAGCAGCTTAGCCCCGGGGGGGCGAACCGGGGAGCTGTTTTTT. Amino acid sequence: CASSLAPGGRTGELFF. This chain links TRBV7-6 with TRBJ2-2; 8 bases line up with TRBD2. In germline, CDR1 is SGHVS, CDR2 FNYEAQ. The CDR3 totals 16 residues. Germline trimming cut 0 bases from V and 5 bases from J; bases unmatched to any gene: 5.

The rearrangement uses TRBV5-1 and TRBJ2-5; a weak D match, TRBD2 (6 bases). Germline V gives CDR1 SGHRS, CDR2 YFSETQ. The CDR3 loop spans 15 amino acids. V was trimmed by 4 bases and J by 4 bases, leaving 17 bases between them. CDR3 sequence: CASSRSREARETQYF. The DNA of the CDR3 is TGCGCCAGCAGCCGCTCTAGGGAGGCAAGAGAGACCCAGTACTTC. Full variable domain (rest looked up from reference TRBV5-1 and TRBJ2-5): KAGVTQTPRYLIKTRGQQVTLSCSPISGHRSVSWYQQTPGQGLQFLFEYFSETQRNKGNFPGRFSGRQFSNSRSEMNVSTLELGDSALYLCASSRSREARETQYFGPGTRLLVL.

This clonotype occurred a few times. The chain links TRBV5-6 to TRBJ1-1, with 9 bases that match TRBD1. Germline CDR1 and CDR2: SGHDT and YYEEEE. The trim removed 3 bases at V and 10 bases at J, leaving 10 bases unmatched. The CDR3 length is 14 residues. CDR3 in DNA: TGTGCCAGCAGCTCCCGGGTGGGACAGGGAGGAGCTTTCTTT. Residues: CASSSRVGQGGAFF.

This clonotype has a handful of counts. The CDR3 protein is CSVAPGMNTEAFF. CDR3 bases: TGCAGCGTTGCCCCTGGAATGAACACTGAAGCTTTCTTT. The rearrangement uses TRBV29-1 and TRBJ1-1; D gene unclear. Deletions cut 4 bases from V and 0 bases from J, with 9 bases between. Germline V gives CDR1 SQVTM, CDR2 ANQGSEA. CDR3 length equals 13 residues.

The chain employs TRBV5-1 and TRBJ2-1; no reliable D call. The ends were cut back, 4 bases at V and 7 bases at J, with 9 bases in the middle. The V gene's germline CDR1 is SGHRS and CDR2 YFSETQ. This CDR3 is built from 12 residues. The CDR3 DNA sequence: TGCGCCAGCAGCCCAAACAGAAATGAGCAGTTCTTC. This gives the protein CASSPNRNEQFF.

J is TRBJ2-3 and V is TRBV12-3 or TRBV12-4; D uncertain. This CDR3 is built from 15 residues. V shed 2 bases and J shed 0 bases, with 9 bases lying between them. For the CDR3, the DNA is TGTGCCAGCAGTTTACGGTCTCAGAGCACAGATACGCAGTATTTT. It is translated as CASSLRSQSTDTQYF.

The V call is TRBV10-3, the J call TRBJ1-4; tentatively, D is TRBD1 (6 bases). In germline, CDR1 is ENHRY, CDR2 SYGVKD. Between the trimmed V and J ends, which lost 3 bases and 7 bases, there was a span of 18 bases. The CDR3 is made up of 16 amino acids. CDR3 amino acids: CAISDRDTKVPEKLFF. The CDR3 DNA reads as TGTGCCATCAGTGACCGGGACACCAAAGTTCCTGAAAAACTGTTTTTT.

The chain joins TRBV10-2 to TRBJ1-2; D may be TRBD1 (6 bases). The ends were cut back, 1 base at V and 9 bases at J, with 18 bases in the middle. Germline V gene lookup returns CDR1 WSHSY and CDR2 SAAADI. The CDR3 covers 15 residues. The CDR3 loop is CASSEFGGAWRSYTF. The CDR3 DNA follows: TGCGCCAGCAGTGAGTTCGGGGGGGCCTGGAGAAGCTACACCTTC.

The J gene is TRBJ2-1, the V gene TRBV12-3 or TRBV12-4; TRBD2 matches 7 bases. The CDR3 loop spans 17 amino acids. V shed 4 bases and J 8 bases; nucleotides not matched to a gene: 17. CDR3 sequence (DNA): TGTGCCAGCAGTTCGCCCCTGACTAGCTTGAGTCTGGATGAGCAGTTCTTC. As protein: CASSSPLTSLSLDEQFF.

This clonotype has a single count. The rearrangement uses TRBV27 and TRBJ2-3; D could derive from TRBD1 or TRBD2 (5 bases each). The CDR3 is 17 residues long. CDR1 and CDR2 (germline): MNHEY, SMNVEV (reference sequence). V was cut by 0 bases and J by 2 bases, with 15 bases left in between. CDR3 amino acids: CASSLSGRVGTTDTQYF. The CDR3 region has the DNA TGTGCCAGCAGTTTATCCGGCAGGGTAGGGACCACAGATACGCAGTATTTT.

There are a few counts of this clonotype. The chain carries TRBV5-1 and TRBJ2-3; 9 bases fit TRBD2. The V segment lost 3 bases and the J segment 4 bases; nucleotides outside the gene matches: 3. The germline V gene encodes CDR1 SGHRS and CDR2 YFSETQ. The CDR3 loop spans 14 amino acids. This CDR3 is CASSWGLASDTQYF. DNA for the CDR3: TGCGCCAGCAGCTGGGGACTAGCATCAGATACGCAGTATTTT.

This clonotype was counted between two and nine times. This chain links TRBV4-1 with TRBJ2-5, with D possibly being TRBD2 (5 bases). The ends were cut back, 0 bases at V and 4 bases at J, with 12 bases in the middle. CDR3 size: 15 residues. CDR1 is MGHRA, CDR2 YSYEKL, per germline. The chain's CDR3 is CASSQEGRSTETQYF. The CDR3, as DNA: TGCGCCAGCAGCCAAGAAGGGAGAAGTACAGAGACCCAGTACTTC.

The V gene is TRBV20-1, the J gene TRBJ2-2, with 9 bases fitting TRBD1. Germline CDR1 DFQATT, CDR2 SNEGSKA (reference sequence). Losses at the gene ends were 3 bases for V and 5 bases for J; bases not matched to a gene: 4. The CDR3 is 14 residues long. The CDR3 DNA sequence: TGCAGTGCTAGGGGAGACAGGGGGACCGGGGAGCTGTTTTTT. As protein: CSARGDRGTGELFF.

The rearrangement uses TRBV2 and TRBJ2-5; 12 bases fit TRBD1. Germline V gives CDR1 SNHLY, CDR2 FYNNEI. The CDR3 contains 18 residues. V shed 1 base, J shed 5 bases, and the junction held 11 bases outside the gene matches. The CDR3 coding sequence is TGTGCCAGCAGTGAAGGAAATTCGGGGACAGGGGGCAGGGAGACCCAGTACTTC. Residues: CASSEGNSGTGGRETQYF.

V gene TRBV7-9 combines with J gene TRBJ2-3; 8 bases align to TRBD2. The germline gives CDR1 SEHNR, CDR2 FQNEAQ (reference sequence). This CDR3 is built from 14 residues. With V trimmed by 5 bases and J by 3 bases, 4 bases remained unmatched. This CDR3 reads CASSPGGYTDTQYF. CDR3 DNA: TGTGCCAGCAGCCCGGGGGGGTATACAGATACGCAGTATTTT.

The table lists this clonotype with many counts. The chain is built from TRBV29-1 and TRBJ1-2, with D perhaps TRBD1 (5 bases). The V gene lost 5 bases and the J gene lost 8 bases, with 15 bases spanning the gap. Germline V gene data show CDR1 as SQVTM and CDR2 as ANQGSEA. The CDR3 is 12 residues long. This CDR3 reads CSVSQGREGYTF. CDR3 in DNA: TGCAGCGTTAGTCAGGGCAGAGAAGGCTACACCTTC.

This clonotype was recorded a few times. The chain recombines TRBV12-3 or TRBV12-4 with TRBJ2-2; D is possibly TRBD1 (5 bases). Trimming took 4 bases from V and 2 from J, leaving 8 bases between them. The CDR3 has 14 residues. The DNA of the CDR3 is TGTGCCAGCAGTTCTGACAGAAACACCGGGGAGCTGTTTTTT. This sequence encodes CASSSDRNTGELFF.

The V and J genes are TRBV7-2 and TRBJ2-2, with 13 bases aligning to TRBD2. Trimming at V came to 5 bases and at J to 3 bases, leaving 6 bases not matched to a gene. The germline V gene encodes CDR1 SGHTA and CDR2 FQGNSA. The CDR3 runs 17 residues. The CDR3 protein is CASSPLAGGPDTGELFF. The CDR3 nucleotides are TGTGCCAGCAGCCCACTAGCGGGAGGGCCGGACACCGGGGAGCTGTTTTTT. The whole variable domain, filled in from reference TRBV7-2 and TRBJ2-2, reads GAGVSQSPSNKVTEKGKDVELRCDPISGHTALYWYRQSLGQGLEFLIYFQGNSAPDKSGLPSDRFSAERTGGSVSTLTIQRTQQEDSAVYLCASSPLAGGPDTGELFFGEGSRLTVL.

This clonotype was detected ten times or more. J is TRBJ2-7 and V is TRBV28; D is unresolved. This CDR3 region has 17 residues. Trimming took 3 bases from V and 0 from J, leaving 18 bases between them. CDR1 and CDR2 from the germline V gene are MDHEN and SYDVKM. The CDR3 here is CASSFVLGDLYSYEQYF. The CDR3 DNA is TGTGCCAGCAGTTTCGTCCTCGGAGATTTATACTCCTACGAGCAGTACTTC. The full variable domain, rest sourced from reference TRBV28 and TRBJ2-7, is DVKVTQSSRYLVKRTGEKVFLECVQDMDHENMFWYRQDPGLGLRLIYFSYDVKMKEKGDIPEGYSVSREKKERFSLILESASTNQTSMYLCASSFVLGDLYSYEQYFGPGTRLTVT.

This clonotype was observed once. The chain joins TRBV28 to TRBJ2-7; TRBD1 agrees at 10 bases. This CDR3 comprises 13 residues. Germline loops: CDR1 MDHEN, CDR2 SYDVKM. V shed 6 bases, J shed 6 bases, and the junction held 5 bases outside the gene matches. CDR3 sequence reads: CASSGTGVVEQYF. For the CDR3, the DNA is TGTGCCAGCAGCGGGACAGGGGTTGTCGAGCAGTACTTC.

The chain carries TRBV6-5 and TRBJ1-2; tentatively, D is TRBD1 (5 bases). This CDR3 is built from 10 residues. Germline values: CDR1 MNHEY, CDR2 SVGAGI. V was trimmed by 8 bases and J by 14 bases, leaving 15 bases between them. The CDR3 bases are TGTGCCAGCGGGAGAGAGGGGAGGACCTTC. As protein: CASGREGRTF.

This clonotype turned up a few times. For the CDR3, the DNA is TGTGCCAGCAGCTTAGTATATAGCGGGGGGGCTCAAGAGACCCAGTACTTC. Translation: CASSLVYSGGAQETQYF. J is TRBJ2-5 and V is TRBV11-2; the match to TRBD2 covers 11 bases. Per the germline V gene, CDR1 is SGHAT and CDR2 is FQNNGV. J lost 2 bases, V lost 1 base, and 6 bases had no gene match. The CDR3 has 17 residues. The whole variable domain, filled in from reference TRBV11-2 and TRBJ2-5, reads EAGVAQSPRYKIIEKRQSVAFWCNPISGHATLYWYQQILGQGPKLLIQFQNNGVVDDSQLPKDRFSAERLKGVDSTLKIQPAKLEDSAVYLCASSLVYSGGAQETQYFGPGTRLLVL.

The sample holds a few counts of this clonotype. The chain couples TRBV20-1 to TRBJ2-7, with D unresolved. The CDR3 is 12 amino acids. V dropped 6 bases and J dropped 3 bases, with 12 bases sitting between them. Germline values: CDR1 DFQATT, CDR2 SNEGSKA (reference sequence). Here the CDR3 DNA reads TGCAGTGCCCCCGGACCTTTCTACGAGCAGTACTTC. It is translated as CSAPGPFYEQYF.

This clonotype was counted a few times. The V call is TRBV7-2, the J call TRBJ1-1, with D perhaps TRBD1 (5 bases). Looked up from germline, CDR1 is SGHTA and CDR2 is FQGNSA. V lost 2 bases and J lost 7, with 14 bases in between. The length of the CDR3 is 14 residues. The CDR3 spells CASSLSGINDEAFF. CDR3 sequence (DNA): TGTGCCAGCAGCTTATCAGGGATCAACGATGAAGCTTTCTTT.

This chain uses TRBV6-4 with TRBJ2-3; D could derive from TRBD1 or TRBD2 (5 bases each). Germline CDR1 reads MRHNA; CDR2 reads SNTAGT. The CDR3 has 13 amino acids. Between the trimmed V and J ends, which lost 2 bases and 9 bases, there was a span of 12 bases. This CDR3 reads CASSDGGAGTQYF. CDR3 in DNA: TGTGCCAGCAGTGACGGGGGAGCCGGCACGCAGTATTTT.

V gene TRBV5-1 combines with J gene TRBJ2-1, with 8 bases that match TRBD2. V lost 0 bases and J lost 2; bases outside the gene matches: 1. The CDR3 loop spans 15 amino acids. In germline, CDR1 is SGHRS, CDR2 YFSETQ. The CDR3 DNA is TGCGCCAGCAGCTTGGAACTAGCGGCCTACAATGAGCAGTTCTTC. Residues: CASSLELAAYNEQFF.

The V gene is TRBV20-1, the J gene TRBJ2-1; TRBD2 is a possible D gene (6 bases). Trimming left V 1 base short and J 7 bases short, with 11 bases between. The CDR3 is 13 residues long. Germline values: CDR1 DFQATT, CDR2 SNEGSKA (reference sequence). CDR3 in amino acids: CSARGHLANEQFF. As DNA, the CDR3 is TGCAGTGCTAGAGGGCATCTAGCGAATGAGCAGTTCTTC.